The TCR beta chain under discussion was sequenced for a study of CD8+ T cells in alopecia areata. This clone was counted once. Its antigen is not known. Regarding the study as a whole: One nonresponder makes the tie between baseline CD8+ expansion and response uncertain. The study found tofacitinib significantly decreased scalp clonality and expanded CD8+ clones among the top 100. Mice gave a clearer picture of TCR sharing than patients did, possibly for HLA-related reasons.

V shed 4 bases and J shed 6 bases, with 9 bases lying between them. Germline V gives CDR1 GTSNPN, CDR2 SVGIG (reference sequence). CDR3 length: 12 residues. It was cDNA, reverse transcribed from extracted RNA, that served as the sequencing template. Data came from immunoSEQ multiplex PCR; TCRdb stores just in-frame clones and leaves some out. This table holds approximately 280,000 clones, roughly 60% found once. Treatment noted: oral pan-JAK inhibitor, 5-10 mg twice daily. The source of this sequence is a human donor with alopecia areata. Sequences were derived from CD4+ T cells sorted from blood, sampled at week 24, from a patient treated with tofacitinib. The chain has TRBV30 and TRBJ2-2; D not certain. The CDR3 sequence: CAWTSRAGELFF. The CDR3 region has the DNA TGTGCCTGGACGAGTCGGGCCGGGGAGCTGTTTTTT. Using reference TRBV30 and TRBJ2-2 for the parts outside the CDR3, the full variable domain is SQTIHQWPATLVQPVGSPLSLECTVEGTSNPNLYWYRQAAGRGLQLLFYSVGIGQISSEVPQNLSASRPQDRQFILSSKKLLLSDSGFYLCAWTSRAGELFFGEGSRLTVL.